This TCR beta chain was recorded in a study of T-cell reconstitution after alpha-beta-depleted transplantation in children. Findings and limits, study-wide: The origin of alpha-beta T cells about two months after transplant was reportedly several hundred expanded graft clones. T-cell counts and diversity at one year post-transplant came mainly from newly produced T cells.

The germline V gene encodes CDR1 MNHNS and CDR2 SASEGT. Trimming pared 5 bases from V and 3 bases from J, leaving 14 bases between. The CDR3 is made up of 14 amino acids. This clonotype appeared many times. Its antigen remains unknown. Researchers prepared the TCRbeta library using unique molecular identifiers, the study reports. Using its own MiXCR run on the PCR reads, TCRdb lists one record per CDR3 protein. The repertoire consists of over 150,000 distinct CDR3 sequences, with about 7% occurring once and the leading ten covering just over 5.5%. V usage is TRBV6-1 and J usage is TRBJ2-7; D is possibly TRBD2 (6 bases). This specimen consisted of PBMCs, obtained before TCRalphabeta/CD19-depleted stem cell transplant. The TCR sequence derives from a boy aged 2-9 years with acute lymphoblastic leukemia, due to receive a stem cell transplant. The CDR3 region is CASSRQRRDYEQYF. CDR3 nucleotides: TGTGCCAGCAGTCGTCAGCGGAGGGACTACGAGCAGTACTTC.